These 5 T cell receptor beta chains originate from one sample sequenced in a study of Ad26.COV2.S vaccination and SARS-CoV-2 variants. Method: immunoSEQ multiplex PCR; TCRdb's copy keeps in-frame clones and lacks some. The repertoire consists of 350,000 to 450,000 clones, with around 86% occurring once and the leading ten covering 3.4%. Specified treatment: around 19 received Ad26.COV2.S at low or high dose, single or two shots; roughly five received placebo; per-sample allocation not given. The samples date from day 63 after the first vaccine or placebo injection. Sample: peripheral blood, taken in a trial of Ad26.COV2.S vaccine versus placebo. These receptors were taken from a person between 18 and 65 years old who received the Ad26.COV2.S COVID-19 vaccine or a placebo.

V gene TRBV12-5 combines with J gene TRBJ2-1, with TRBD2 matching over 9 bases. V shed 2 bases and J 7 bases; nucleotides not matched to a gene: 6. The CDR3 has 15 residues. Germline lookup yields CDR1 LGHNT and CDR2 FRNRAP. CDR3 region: CASGLPASGENEQFF. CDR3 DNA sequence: TGTGCTAGTGGTTTGCCTGCTAGCGGGGAAAATGAGCAGTTCTTC.

The CDR3 is CASSQPPNRENSPLHF. The CDR3 DNA is TGCGCCAGCAGCCAGCCACCTAACAGGGAAAATTCACCCCTCCACTTT. The chain recombines TRBV4-1 with TRBJ1-6; TRBD1 might be the D (6 bases). Germline V CDR1 and CDR2: MGHRA, YSYEKL. The CDR3 consists of 16 residues. V shed 3 bases and J shed 7 bases, with 16 bases lying between them.

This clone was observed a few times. The DNA of the CDR3 is TGTGCCAGTAGTATAAGGGTTTTGCAGCCCCAGCATTTT. Protein: CASSIRVLQPQHF. The rearrangement joins TRBV19 to TRBJ1-5; D is unclear. The V end was cut by 2 bases, the J end by 7 bases, with 9 bases between. Germline lookup yields CDR1 LNHDA and CDR2 SQIVND (reference sequence). This CDR3 is 13 amino acids long.

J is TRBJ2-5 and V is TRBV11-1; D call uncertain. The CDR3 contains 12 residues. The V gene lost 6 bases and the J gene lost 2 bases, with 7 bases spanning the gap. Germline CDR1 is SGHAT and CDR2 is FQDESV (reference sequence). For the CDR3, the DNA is TGTGCCAGCAGGGCGGTACAAGAGACCCAGTACTTC. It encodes CASRAVQETQYF. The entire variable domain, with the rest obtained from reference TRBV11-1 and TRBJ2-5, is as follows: EAEVAQSPRYKITEKSQAVAFWCDPISGHATLYWYRQILGQGPELLVQFQDESVVDDSQLPKDRFSAERLKGVDSTLKIQPAELGDSAMYLCASRAVQETQYFGPGTRLLVL.

The CDR3 loop reads CASSLAQGLANYGYTF. The CDR3, as DNA: TGCGCCAGCAGCTTGGCACAGGGGCTGGCTAACTATGGCTACACCTTC. This chain joins TRBV5-1 and TRBJ1-2, with TRBD1 identical over 7 bases. Trimming removed 0 bases from V and 0 bases from J; junction bases left unmatched: 5. Germline V gene lookup returns CDR1 SGHRS and CDR2 YFSETQ. The CDR3 is 16 amino acids.